This T cell receptor (beta chain) is drawn from a study of CD8+ T cells in alopecia areata. This CDR3 region has 14 residues. Germline CDR1 is MNHNS and CDR2 is SASEGT. The ends were cut back, 3 bases at V and 8 bases at J, with 13 bases in the middle. Investigators isolated RNA and reverse transcribed it into cDNA to act as the sequencing template. Data came from immunoSEQ multiplex PCR; TCRdb stores just in-frame clones and leaves some out. Of 180,000 or so clones in the sample, about 63% are singletons; the top ten hold over 1.5%. Sorted populations comprised CD4+ and CD8+ T cells obtained from PBMCs.

This rearrangement joins TRBV6-1 to TRBJ2-2; D possibly matches TRBD1 or TRBD2 (5 bases each). This clonotype originated in a human donor with alopecia areata. The sample here was CD4+ T cells sorted from blood, taken at week 0. The CDR3, as DNA: TGTGCCAGCAGTGAGGCAGGGTTAGCGGGGGAGCTGTTTTTT. It yields the protein CASSEAGLAGELFF.